Below, 10 T cell receptor beta chains from the same sample are listed, as sequenced in a study of T-cell reconstitution after alpha-beta-depleted transplantation in children. Unique molecular identifiers were built into the TCRbeta library. TCRdb re-analysed the PCR reads in MiXCR, keeping a single row per CDR3 protein. The data show around 6,500 distinct CDR3 sequences, about 15% seen once. The source was PBMCs, collected before TCRalphabeta/CD19-depleted stem cell transplant. All receptors come from a boy between 5 and 17 years old with acute lymphoblastic leukemia, due to receive a stem cell transplant.

This clonotype is medium-sized within its sample. V and J are TRBV15 and TRBJ2-5; TRBD2 matches 7 bases. The CDR3 has 16 residues. Germline lookup yields CDR1 LNHNV and CDR2 YYDKDF (reference sequence). The V gene end was trimmed by 2 bases and the J gene end by 6 bases; junction bases not matched to a gene: 12. CDR3 sequence (DNA): TGTGCCACCAGCAGACAATTGGGGGGGAGCCTACAGACCCAGTACTTC. It is translated as CATSRQLGGSLQTQYF. The entire variable domain, with the rest obtained from reference TRBV15 and TRBJ2-5, is as follows: DAMVIQNPRYQVTQFGKPVTLSCSQTLNHNVMYWYQQKSSQAPKLLFHYYDKDFNNEADTPDNFQSRRPNTSFCFLDIRSPGLGDTAMYLCATSRQLGGSLQTQYFGPGTRLLVL.

By sample share, this clonotype is medium-sized. The rearrangement links TRBV20-1 to TRBJ2-1; no definite D call. Germline assignment: CDR1 DFQATT and CDR2 SNEGSKA (reference sequence). V was shortened by 3 bases and J by 5 bases, with 11 bases between the two germline ends. This CDR3 spans 13 amino acids. The CDR3 nucleotides read TGCAGTGCTAGGACTGGCGGAGACAATGAGCAGTTCTTC. Its protein is CSARTGGDNEQFF.

By share of the sample, this clonotype is medium-sized. The chain couples TRBV7-3 to TRBJ2-1, with 8 bases matching TRBD2. The CDR3 loop spans 18 amino acids. Germline trimming cut 2 bases from V and 3 bases from J; bases unmatched to any gene: 12. The V gene's germline CDR1 is SGHTA and CDR2 FQGTGA. The CDR3 DNA follows: TGTGCCAGCAGCTTAGGAGGACCAGGACTAGCTGTCTACAATGAGCAGTTCTTC. It codes for CASSLGGPGLAVYNEQFF.

By share, this clonotype ranks as medium-sized (0.01 to 0.1%). The chain couples TRBV7-9 to TRBJ2-7; 9 bases agree with TRBD2. V was clipped by 5 bases and J by 1 base; unmatched bases: 9. This CDR3 is 16 amino acids long. Germline V gene sequence: CDR1 SEHNR, CDR2 FQNEAQ (reference sequence). DNA of the CDR3: TGTGCCAGCAGCCCGCTCTTAGCGGGAGAGTCCTACGAGCAGTACTTC. This translates into CASSPLLAGESYEQYF. The full variable domain, completed using reference TRBV7-9 and TRBJ2-7, is DTGVSQNPRHKITKRGQNVTFRCDPISEHNRLYWYRQTLGQGPEFLTYFQNEAQLEKSRLLSDRFSAERPKGSFSTLEIQRTEQGDSAMYLCASSPLLAGESYEQYFGPGTRLTVT.

This clonotype rates as medium-sized. The rearrangement links TRBV11-2 to TRBJ2-1; D is perhaps TRBD2 (5 bases). CDR3 length equals 14 residues. Germline loops: CDR1 SGHAT, CDR2 FQNNGV. V shed 3 bases and J shed 7 bases, with 13 bases lying between them. CDR3 in amino acids: CASSLELASNEQFF. The CDR3 nucleotides read TGTGCCAGCAGCTTGGAGCTAGCTAGTAATGAGCAGTTCTTC.

This clonotype rates as medium-sized (0.01 to 0.1%). The genes are TRBV28 and TRBJ2-7; TRBD2 is a possible D gene (5 bases). From germline, CDR1 is MDHEN and CDR2 SYDVKM. The CDR3 loop spans 14 amino acids. V was clipped by 8 bases and J by 6 bases, with 20 bases between them. As DNA, the CDR3 is TGTGCCAGCTCCTCCGGGGTGAGGTCCGCCGAGCAGTACTTC. Translation gives CASSSGVRSAEQYF.

By share, this clonotype counts as medium-sized. The chain recombines TRBV29-1 with TRBJ1-1; D ambiguous. Trimming took 3 bases from V and 1 from J, leaving 6 bases between them. Per the germline V gene, CDR1 is SQVTM and CDR2 is ANQGSEA. The CDR3 is 12 amino acids. The CDR3 sequence is CSVDRANTEAFF. The CDR3 DNA reads TGCAGCGTTGATAGGGCGAACACTGAAGCTTTCTTT.

This clonotype is labeled as medium-sized. The J gene is TRBJ2-7, the V gene TRBV18; 9 nucleotides align to TRBD2. The CDR3 is made up of 15 amino acids. Germline CDR1 KGHSH, CDR2 LQKENI. After removal of 6 bases from V and 5 bases from J, the junction contained 11 bases not matched to a gene. CDR3: CASSTSSGSRDEQYF. CDR3 nucleotides: TGTGCCAGCTCGACCAGTAGCGGGAGCCGCGACGAGCAGTACTTC.

This clonotype is judged medium-sized (0.01 to 0.1%). The chain combines TRBV20-1 with TRBJ2-3; 14 positions match TRBD2. The CDR3 consists of 14 residues. Losses at the gene ends were 5 bases for V and 4 bases for J; bases not matched to a gene: 2. From germline, CDR1 is DFQATT and CDR2 SNEGSKA (reference sequence). CDR3 nucleotides: TGCAGTGCTCAGGGACTAGCGGGAGCAGATACGCAGTATTTT. Translated: CSAQGLAGADTQYF.

By frequency in the sample, this clonotype is medium-sized (0.01 to 0.1%). The rearrangement links TRBV7-2 to TRBJ1-5; 7 bases are a match to TRBD1. CDR1 is SGHTA, CDR2 FQGNSA, per germline. The CDR3 spans 13 residues. The junction had 8 bases not matched to a gene; V was cut back by 5 bases and J by 10 bases. The CDR3 DNA is TGTGCCAGCAGCCCCGGGACAGCCGCACCCCAGCATTTT. It is translated as CASSPGTAAPQHF.